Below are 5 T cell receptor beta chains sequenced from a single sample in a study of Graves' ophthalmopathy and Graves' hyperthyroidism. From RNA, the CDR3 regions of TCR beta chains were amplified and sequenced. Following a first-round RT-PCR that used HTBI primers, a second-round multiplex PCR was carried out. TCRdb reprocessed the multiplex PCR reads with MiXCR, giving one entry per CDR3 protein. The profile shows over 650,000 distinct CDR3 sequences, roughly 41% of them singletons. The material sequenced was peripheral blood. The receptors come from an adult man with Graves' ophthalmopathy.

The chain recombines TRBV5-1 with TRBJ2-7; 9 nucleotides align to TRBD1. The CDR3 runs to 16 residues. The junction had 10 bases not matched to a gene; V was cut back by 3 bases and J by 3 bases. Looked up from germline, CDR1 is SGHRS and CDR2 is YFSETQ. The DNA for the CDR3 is TGCGCCAGCAGCTCCCCCCCCGGACAGGGGAGCTACGAGCAGTACTTC. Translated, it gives CASSSPPGQGSYEQYF. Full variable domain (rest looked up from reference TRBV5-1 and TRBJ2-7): KAGVTQTPRYLIKTRGQQVTLSCSPISGHRSVSWYQQTPGQGLQFLFEYFSETQRNKGNFPGRFSGRQFSNSRSEMNVSTLELGDSALYLCASSSPPGQGSYEQYFGPGTRLTVT.

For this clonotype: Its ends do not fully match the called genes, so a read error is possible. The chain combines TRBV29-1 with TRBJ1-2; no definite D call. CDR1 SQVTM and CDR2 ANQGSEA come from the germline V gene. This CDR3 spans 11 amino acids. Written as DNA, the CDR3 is TGTGCCTGGAGGGCTAACTATGGCTACACCTTC. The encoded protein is CAWRANYGYTF.

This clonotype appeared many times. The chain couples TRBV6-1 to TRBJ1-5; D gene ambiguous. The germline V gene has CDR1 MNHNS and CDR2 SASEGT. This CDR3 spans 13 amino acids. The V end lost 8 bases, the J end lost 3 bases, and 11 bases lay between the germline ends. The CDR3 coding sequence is TGTGCCAGCCGTGTATCACCCAATCAGCCCCAGCATTTT. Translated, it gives CASRVSPNQPQHF.

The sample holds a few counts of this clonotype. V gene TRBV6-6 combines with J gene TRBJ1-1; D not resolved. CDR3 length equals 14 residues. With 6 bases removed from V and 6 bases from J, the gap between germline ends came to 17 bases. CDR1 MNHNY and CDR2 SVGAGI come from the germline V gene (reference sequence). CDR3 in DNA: TGTGCCAGCAGAACACCGGGATATCAGTCTGAAGCTTTCTTT. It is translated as CASRTPGYQSEAFF.

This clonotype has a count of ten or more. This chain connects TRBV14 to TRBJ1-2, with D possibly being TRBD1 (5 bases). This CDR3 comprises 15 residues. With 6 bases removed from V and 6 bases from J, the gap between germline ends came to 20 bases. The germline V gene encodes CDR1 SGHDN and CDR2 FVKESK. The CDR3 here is CASSYGVYGTDGYTF. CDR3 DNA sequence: TGTGCCAGCAGTTATGGCGTTTACGGGACCGATGGCTACACCTTC.